This is a list of T cell receptor beta chains from one sample in a study of T cells in Graves' hyperthyroidism and ophthalmopathy. In TCRdb, the multiplex PCR reads were re-called with MiXCR into one record per CDR3 protein. The table lists around 380,000 distinct CDR3 sequences, approximately 13% of them singletons, with around 20% in the top ten. Sequences were obtained from blood. The receptors derive from a man in his thirties or forties with Graves' hyperthyroidism that later progressed to Graves' ophthalmopathy. The conserved cysteine and the conserved F or W are not part of the CDR3 here.

TRBV6-1	TRBJ1-2	ASSPSGRNYGYT
TRBV30	TRBJ2-7	AWSVPGQGFYEQY
TRBV24-1	TRBJ1-5	ATSDRARGDQPQH
TRBV6-1	TRBJ1-5	ASSATGGVNQPQH
TRBV6-5	TRBJ2-5	ASSYSSWAVQETQY
TRBV2	TRBJ1-2	ARIQTNYGYT
TRBV5-1	TRBJ2-2	ASKDNPNTGELF
TRBV20-1	TRBJ2-5	SARTAGQETQY
TRBV6-6	TRBJ1-5	ASSYSRPSNQPQH
TRBV7-2	TRBJ2-1	ASSRRGTGDNEQF
TRBV11-2	TRBJ1-4	ASSLVRQPSVRLF
TRBV10-3	TRBJ2-5	AISDSGEETQY
TRBV18	TRBJ2-5	ASSTTGETQY
TRBV18	TRBJ2-7	ASSPSSRDRGEQY
TRBV27	TRBJ2-7	ASGLGTGSYEQY
TRBV7-9	TRBJ1-6	ASSRTGDNSPLH
TRBV2	TRBJ2-2	ASSEFQGDTGELF
TRBV6-1	TRBJ2-3	ASSQWDRGPDTQY
TRBV28	TRBJ1-5	ASRSPGTGYQPQH
TRBV2	TRBJ1-5	ASSVENYSNQPQH
TRBV11-3	TRBJ1-1	ASSIQGPEAF
TRBV28	TRBJ2-7	ASSLGEGAYEQY
TRBV28	TRBJ2-5	ASSSIAGTEYQETQY
TRBV7-3	TRBJ1-5	ASSLRVGDCNQPQH
TRBV12-3/TRBV12-4	TRBJ2-1	ASSFRYRGRVLYNEQF
TRBV2	TRBJ1-3	ASSEGDVVKRSGNTIY
TRBV2	TRBJ1-1	ASGFMNTEAF
TRBV12-3/TRBV12-4	TRBJ2-1	ASSPSGQGRAEQF
TRBV5-1	TRBJ2-1	ASSPRGLNEQF
TRBV4-1	TRBJ1-6	ASSQTGYSSPLH
TRBV12-3/TRBV12-4	TRBJ2-3	ASRERTDTQY
TRBV28	TRBJ2-6	ASNFGEGYSGANVLT
TRBV11-2	TRBJ1-3	ASSPRTAVRSGNTIY
TRBV24-1	TRBJ1-2	ATSDGQTNYGYT
TRBV5-1	TRBJ1-1	ASSFRDMNTEAF
TRBV4-1	TRBJ2-3	ASSQDRSQGISDTQY
TRBV6-5	TRBJ2-3	ASSYSRPSGGPLGTQY
TRBV13	TRBJ2-1	ASSFVGSNEQF
TRBV30	TRBJ1-5	AASPGGGQPQH
TRBV20-1	TRBJ2-5	SARPLRTSGGGETQY
TRBV13	TRBJ2-7	ASSPRGGLYYEQY
TRBV7-3	TRBJ1-4	ASSLNQGLSEKLV
TRBV9	TRBJ2-1	ASSVSGVSYNEQF
TRBV11-2	TRBJ2-5	ASSSYISPGETQY
TRBV7-9	TRBJ1-2	ASSQVGMDGYT
TRBV12-3/TRBV12-4	TRBJ2-1	ASSMDRAYNEQF
TRBV20-1	TRBJ1-1	SARADTGLKNTEAF
TRBV27	TRBJ1-6	ASSLSQGAYNSPLH
TRBV30	TRBJ1-1	AWSASLEWALNTEAF
TRBV9	TRBJ1-1	ASSVNLRGNTEAF